This T cell receptor beta chain emerged from a study of T cells in Graves' hyperthyroidism and ophthalmopathy. The germline V gene encodes CDR1 SGDLS and CDR2 YYNGEE. The CDR3 extends over 14 amino acids. In regard to this clonotype: A much more abundant neighbour one base away suggests this may be a read error.

Amplification of TCR beta CDR3 regions was performed using RNA transcripts as template. The HTBI set primed first-round TCR CDR3 RT-PCR. TCRdb independently ran MiXCR on the multiplex PCR reads; one entry per CDR3 protein. The repertoire holds roughly 180,000 distinct CDR3 sequences, approximately 15% seen once, with roughly 30% in the top ten. The TCR sequence derives from a woman between 50 and 59 years old with Graves' hyperthyroidism. The chain is built from TRBV9 and TRBJ1-2; tentatively, D is TRBD1 (5 bases). What was sequenced was blood. The CDR3 loop is CAGSGDQGGYGYTF. CDR3 bases: TGTGCCGGCAGCGGGGACCAGGGCGGTTATGGCTACACCTTC.